Below, 10 T cell receptor beta chains from the same sample are listed, as sequenced in a study of T-cell reconstitution after alpha-beta-depleted transplantation in children. Using unique molecular identifiers, the investigators prepared the TCRbeta library. TCRdb re-analysed the PCR reads in MiXCR, keeping a single row per CDR3 protein. In the table there are about 190,000 distinct CDR3 sequences, about 6.4% of which are singletons. The sample in question was PBMCs from the stem cell graft donor, obtained from the stem cell graft. These receptors were obtained from a human donor who donated a stem cell graft to a child with Wiskott-Aldrich syndrome.

Many counts were recorded for this clonotype. The chain joins TRBV5-1 to TRBJ2-1; 9 nucleotides agree with TRBD2. The CDR3 is 14 amino acids. CDR1 is SGHRS, CDR2 YFSETQ, per germline. Trimming removed 4 bases from V and 7 bases from J; junction bases left unmatched: 6. The CDR3 is CASSEGLALNEQFF. In DNA, the CDR3 is TGCGCCAGCAGCGAGGGACTAGCTTTAAATGAGCAGTTCTTC.

This clonotype was seen many times. The chain employs TRBV15 and TRBJ2-4; the D is unclear. V lost 3 bases, J lost 3 bases, and 12 bases lay in between. Germline lookup yields CDR1 LNHNV and CDR2 YYDKDF (reference sequence). This CDR3 comprises 15 residues. The chain's CDR3 is CATSRPAKDKNIQYF. The CDR3 DNA reads TGTGCCACCAGCAGGCCCGCGAAGGACAAAAACATTCAGTACTTC. Together with reference TRBV15 and TRBJ2-4, the CDR3 gives the full variable domain: DAMVIQNPRYQVTQFGKPVTLSCSQTLNHNVMYWYQQKSSQAPKLLFHYYDKDFNNEADTPDNFQSRRPNTSFCFLDIRSPGLGDTAMYLCATSRPAKDKNIQYFGAGTRLSVL.

This clonotype was picked up many times. The chain joins TRBV11-2 to TRBJ1-6; D unclear. The CDR3 is 14 residues long. Germline V lookup: CDR1 SGHAT, CDR2 FQNNGV. V lost 2 bases to trimming and J lost 8 bases, with 10 bases between them. CDR3 in amino acids: CASSLQDSDSPLHF. The DNA for the CDR3 is TGTGCCAGCAGCTTACAAGATTCTGATTCACCCCTCCACTTT.

This clonotype has ten or more counts. This chain uses TRBV15 with TRBJ2-3; D is undetermined. V was shortened by 0 bases and J by 3 bases, with 7 bases between the two germline ends. From germline, CDR1 is LNHNV and CDR2 YYDKDF (reference sequence). The CDR3 contains 14 residues. This chain's CDR3 is CATSREQATDTQYF. The CDR3 DNA reads as TGTGCCACCAGCAGAGAGCAAGCGACAGATACGCAGTATTTT. The variable domain in full, completed from reference TRBV15 and TRBJ2-3, reads DAMVIQNPRYQVTQFGKPVTLSCSQTLNHNVMYWYQQKSSQAPKLLFHYYDKDFNNEADTPDNFQSRRPNTSFCFLDIRSPGLGDTAMYLCATSREQATDTQYFGPGTRLTVL.

This clonotype was counted ten times or more. The genes are TRBV5-4 and TRBJ2-5, with no clear D. This CDR3 has 13 amino acids. V was pared by 1 base and J by 5 bases, with 9 bases between. Germline-derived CDR1 and CDR2 are SGHNT and YYREEE (reference sequence). The CDR3 protein is CASSLRTDETQYF. CDR3 sequence (DNA): TGTGCCAGCAGCTTGAGGACGGATGAGACCCAGTACTTC.

This clonotype was seen a handful of times. The chain uses TRBV20-1 and TRBJ2-1; D not certain. There are 12 residues in the CDR3. With 6 bases removed from V and 4 bases from J, the gap between germline ends came to 10 bases. CDR1 is DFQATT, CDR2 SNEGSKA, per germline (reference sequence). As DNA, the CDR3 is TGCAGTGCCCCGGGCGGTTACAATGAGCAGTTCTTC. Protein product: CSAPGGYNEQFF.

This clonotype was counted at least ten times. This chain links TRBV29-1 with TRBJ1-1; a possible D gene is TRBD1 (6 bases). This CDR3 contains 14 residues. V was clipped by 7 bases and J by 1 base, with 16 bases between them. Germline V gene sequence: CDR1 SQVTM, CDR2 ANQGSEA. The CDR3 sequence is CSARTVFTNTEAFF. The CDR3 DNA follows: TGCAGCGCAAGGACAGTTTTTACGAACACTGAAGCTTTCTTT.

This clonotype showed up many times. The V call is TRBV5-1, the J call TRBJ1-5; possible D gene TRBD1, 6 bases. CDR3 length: 15 residues. Between the trimmed V and J ends, which lost 4 bases and 1 base, there was a span of 12 bases. CDR1 and CDR2 from the germline V gene are SGHRS and YFSETQ. CDR3 region: CASSLAGESNQPQHF. The DNA of the CDR3 is TGCGCCAGCAGCCTGGCAGGGGAAAGCAATCAGCCCCAGCATTTT.

This clonotype was recorded a few times. The chain has TRBV7-2 and TRBJ2-5, with D uncertain. This CDR3 has 15 amino acids. The V and J ends lost 0 bases and 5 bases respectively, with 13 bases between them. From germline, CDR1 is SGHTA and CDR2 FQGNSA. The CDR3 loop reads CASSLAGLERETQYF. CDR3 in DNA: TGTGCCAGCAGCTTAGCTGGGTTGGAGAGGGAGACCCAGTACTTC.

This chain links TRBV3-1 with TRBJ2-7; D is possibly TRBD2 (5 bases). The CDR3 sequence is 16 residues long. Per the germline V gene, CDR1 is LGHDT and CDR2 is YNNKEL (reference sequence). V was cut by 3 bases and J by 1 base, with 16 bases left in between. Here the CDR3 reads CASSHAAIGESYEQYF. CDR3 DNA sequence: TGTGCCAGCAGCCATGCTGCCATCGGGGAATCCTACGAGCAGTACTTC.